The 20 T cell receptor beta chains presented below share a single source sample, sequenced in a study of beta chain features in type 1 diabetes. Study conclusions and caveats: Shorter TCRB CDR3s, moderately but significantly so, were found in Type 1 diabetes patients in all four CD4+ subsets.

Investigators reverse transcribed all isolated RNA, so they sequenced expressed TCRB transcripts. Only in-frame clones appear in the TCRdb table, and some are missing; sequencing was by immunoSEQ multiplex PCR. The sample contains about 340,000 clones, about 14% of which appear only once. Their cognate antigens are unknown. Sequences were obtained from naive CD4+ T cells from blood. Receptors were obtained from a woman younger than 35 with type 1 diabetes.

This sequence joins TRBV29-1 and TRBJ1-1, with D maybe TRBD1 (5 bases). CDR3 length: 17 residues. Trimming stripped 6 bases from V and 1 base from J, with 24 bases between. Germline CDR1 and CDR2: SQVTM and ANQGSEA. CDR3 sequence reads: CSVQEHWTRPTNTEAFF. The CDR3, as DNA: TGCAGCGTGCAAGAACATTGGACAAGGCCGACGAACACTGAAGCTTTCTTT.

There are a few counts of this clone. Other DNA sequences in this specimen translate into the identical CDR3. The chain joins TRBV13 to TRBJ1-2; D uncertain. Germline CDR1 is PRHDT and CDR2 is FYEKMQ (reference sequence). Trimming shortened V by 1 base and J by 4 bases, and 4 bases separated the two germline ends. This CDR3 spans 12 amino acids. CDR3 sequence reads: CASSLASYGYTF. As DNA, the CDR3 is TGTGCCAGCAGCTTAGCCAGCTATGGCTACACCTTC.

This clone is a singleton in its sample. This chain connects TRBV14 to TRBJ2-3; D gene unclear. CDR1 SGHDN and CDR2 FVKESK come from the germline V gene. V was clipped by 4 bases and J by 0 bases, with 17 bases between them. This CDR3 has 17 amino acids. The CDR3 nucleotides read TGTGCCAGCAGCCCTGATCCTTGGTTGGCCAGCACAGATACGCAGTATTTT. Translated: CASSPDPWLASTDTQYF.

This clone was recorded a few times. This chain connects TRBV29-1 to TRBJ2-1; 12 bases align to TRBD2. The ends lost 8 bases at V and 7 bases at J; junction bases unmatched: 12. Germline CDR1 is SQVTM and CDR2 is ANQGSEA. This CDR3 is built from 15 residues. The CDR3 region is CSPRTLAGGGNEQFF. The DNA of the CDR3 is TGCAGCCCACGCACACTAGCGGGAGGTGGTAATGAGCAGTTCTTC.

The rearrangement links TRBV7-2 to TRBJ2-2, with D possibly matching TRBD1 (5 bases). CDR1 is SGHTA, CDR2 FQGNSA, per germline. With 4 bases removed from V and 5 bases from J, the gap between germline ends came to 20 bases. The CDR3 covers 17 residues. The chain's CDR3 is CASSSGRLGPRTGELFF. The DNA for the CDR3 is TGTGCCAGCAGCTCGGGCCGTCTGGGGCCGCGTACCGGGGAGCTGTTTTTT.

This clone was found a few times. This sequence joins TRBV11-2 and TRBJ1-1, with 7 bases fitting TRBD1. This CDR3 has 12 residues. CDR1 and CDR2 from the germline V gene are SGHAT and FQNNGV. With 6 bases clipped from V and 7 bases from J, the junction kept 5 bases outside the gene matches. Here the CDR3 DNA reads TGTGCCAGCAGTCAGACAGGGCTTGAAGCTTTCTTT. It specifies CASSQTGLEAFF. Full variable domain (remainder filled in from reference TRBV11-2 and TRBJ1-1): EAGVAQSPRYKIIEKRQSVAFWCNPISGHATLYWYQQILGQGPKLLIQFQNNGVVDDSQLPKDRFSAERLKGVDSTLKIQPAKLEDSAVYLCASSQTGLEAFFGQGTRLTVV.

This chain links TRBV6-5 with TRBJ2-7, with 8 bases lining up with TRBD2. CDR1 is MNHEY and CDR2 is SVGAGI in the germline V gene. The V and J ends lost 6 bases and 5 bases, in that order; junction bases with no gene match: 9. CDR3 size: 14 residues. In nucleotides, the CDR3 is TGTGCCAGCAGGCTCCGGGGGGGTTCGGACGAGCAGTACTTC. This sequence encodes CASRLRGGSDEQYF.

This chain links TRBV7-3 with TRBJ2-2; D is ambiguous. CDR3 length: 13 residues. Per germline, CDR1 SGHTA and CDR2 FQGTGA. The ends were cut back, 1 base at V and 4 bases at J, with 4 bases in the middle. CDR3 bases: TGTGCCAGCAGCTTAAGCGCCACCGGGGAGCTGTTTTTT. Translating it yields CASSLSATGELFF.

The genes are TRBV11-3 and TRBJ2-3, with TRBD2 matching over 7 bases. V shed 4 bases and J 6 bases; nucleotides not matched to a gene: 10. This CDR3 has 15 residues. CDR1 is SGHNT and CDR2 is YENEEA in the germline V gene. The CDR3 DNA reads TGTGCCAGCAGCTCCACCATAACTAGCGTCGATACGCAGTATTTT. Encoded protein: CASSSTITSVDTQYF.

This clone has only a few counts. This chain uses TRBV27 with TRBJ2-2; D remains unclear. This CDR3 contains 12 residues. The germline V gene has CDR1 MNHEY and CDR2 SMNVEV (reference sequence). The V end lost 5 bases, the J end lost 2 bases, and 3 bases lay between the germline ends. CDR3 bases: TGTGCCAGCAGTCTAAACACCGGGGAGCTGTTTTTT. Translation: CASSLNTGELFF.

The V and J genes are TRBV27 and TRBJ2-2, with D possibly being TRBD2 (6 bases). Trimming shortened V by 6 bases and J by 8 bases, and 10 bases separated the two germline ends. Germline V lookup: CDR1 MNHEY, CDR2 SMNVEV (reference sequence). The CDR3 extends over 12 amino acids. The CDR3 here is CASSVEGGELFF. The CDR3 region has the DNA TGTGCCAGCAGCGTGGAGGGAGGGGAGCTGTTTTTT.

This chain joins TRBV18 and TRBJ2-7; 10 bases line up with TRBD1. The CDR3 consists of 15 residues. Trimming removed 0 bases from V and 5 bases from J; junction bases left unmatched: 4. Germline CDR1 and CDR2: KGHSH and LQKENI. The CDR3 DNA reads as TGTGCCAGCTCACCACCGGGACAGGGGATACACGAGCAGTACTTC. Translated: CASSPPGQGIHEQYF.

The chain recombines TRBV2 with TRBJ1-2; no clear D gene. The germline V gene encodes CDR1 SNHLY and CDR2 FYNNEI. This CDR3 comprises 13 residues. The V end lost 3 bases, the J end lost 0 bases, and 5 bases lay between the germline ends. CDR3 region: CASSDYSNYGYTF. In DNA, the CDR3 is TGTGCCAGCAGTGATTATTCTAACTATGGCTACACCTTC.

The chain recombines TRBV6-5 with TRBJ1-1, with TRBD1 matching 7 bases. Germline assignment: CDR1 MNHEY and CDR2 SVGAGI. V lost 6 bases to trimming and J lost 0 bases; unmatched junction nucleotides: 4. CDR3 length: 14 amino acids. The CDR3 DNA follows: TGTGCCAGCAGGGGACAGAGCATGAACACTGAAGCTTTCTTT. It yields the protein CASRGQSMNTEAFF.

The V call is TRBV12-5, the J call TRBJ2-1; 10 nucleotides align to TRBD2. Germline-derived CDR1 and CDR2 are LGHNT and FRNRAP. Germline trimming cut 7 bases from V and 9 bases from J; bases unmatched to any gene: 6. This CDR3 has 13 residues. CDR3 nucleotide sequence: TGTGCTAGTGCGTTAGCGGGAGGTAGTGAGCAGTTCTTC. This gives the protein CASALAGGSEQFF.

The chain recombines TRBV9 with TRBJ2-1; 8 nucleotides align to TRBD2. Germline V gene data show CDR1 as SGDLS and CDR2 as YYNGEE. The CDR3 runs to 15 residues. The V gene end was trimmed by 3 bases and the J gene end by 6 bases; junction bases not matched to a gene: 8. The CDR3 coding sequence is TGTGCCAGCAGCGCAAGCGGGAGCCCTCGCAATGAGCAGTTCTTC. This gives the protein CASSASGSPRNEQFF.

The table lists this clone with a few counts. The rearrangement links TRBV10-3 to TRBJ2-2; no firm D call. Germline CDR1 ENHRY, CDR2 SYGVKD. This CDR3 has 12 residues. V shed 10 bases and J shed 4 bases, with 10 bases lying between them. The CDR3 reads CATTVSTGELFF. For the CDR3, the DNA is TGTGCCACCACCGTTAGCACCGGGGAGCTGTTTTTT.

This clone was counted only a few times. The chain employs TRBV28 and TRBJ1-1; D not resolved. Looked up from germline, CDR1 is MDHEN and CDR2 is SYDVKM. This CDR3 region has 13 residues. Trimming left V 3 bases short and J 1 base short, with 6 bases between. CDR3 protein: CASSFTANTEAFF. The CDR3 DNA is TGTGCCAGCAGTTTTACAGCGAACACTGAAGCTTTCTTT.

This clone has more than one count but fewer than ten. The rearrangement uses TRBV5-4 and TRBJ1-1, with a tentative D call TRBD1 (6 bases). This CDR3 is built from 15 residues. Between the trimmed V and J ends, which lost 4 bases and 3 bases, there was a span of 16 bases. Germline CDR1 is SGHNT and CDR2 is YYREEE (reference sequence). CDR3 protein: CASSPQGQRDTEAFF. Here the CDR3 DNA reads TGTGCCAGCAGCCCGCAGGGACAAAGGGACACTGAAGCTTTCTTT.

The chain employs TRBV9 and TRBJ2-7, with 11 bases lining up with TRBD2. Per the germline V gene, CDR1 is SGDLS and CDR2 is YYNGEE. There are 14 residues in the CDR3. J was trimmed by 5 bases and V by 0 bases; bases with no gene match: 1. CDR3 coding DNA: TGTGCCAGCAGCGTAGGTAGCGGGAGGGACGAGCAGTACTTC. Translating it yields CASSVGSGRDEQYF. The full variable domain, rest sourced from reference TRBV9 and TRBJ2-7, is DSGVTQTPKHLITATGQRVTLRCSPRSGDLSVYWYQQSLDQGLQFLIQYYNGEERAKGNILERFSAQQFPDLHSELNLSSLELGDSALYFCASSVGSGRDEQYFGPGTRLTVT.